There are a few counts of the clone carrying this T cell receptor beta chain. The sample comes from a study of blood T cell repertoires in COVID-19. Study details: Some COVID-19 samples were acute and others convalescent; all came from the United States, Italy and Spain. PBMCs, B-cell-depleted T cells, or T cells were the source of the cDNA or gDNA that made up the material.

The CDR3 has 16 residues. CDR1 SGHVS and CDR2 FNYEAQ come from the germline V gene. V was pared by 5 bases and J by 0 bases, with 14 bases between. Source study methods: Amplification from reference gene primers served as the basis for estimated nucleated cell counts. Sequencing was performed with immunoSEQ multiplex PCR; in TCRdb, only in-frame clones are kept and a portion is missing. That table furnishes V, J and clone size, whereas the DNA furnished D and trimming. The sample lists under 250,000 clones; approximately 82% were seen once. The chain has TRBV7-6 and TRBJ1-3; no reliable D call. Sequencing was carried out using peripheral blood. This clonotype was sampled from a human donor in a cohort sampled during active COVID-19. The CDR3 bases are TGTGCCAGCAGCCCCGGCCGCCGGGACTCTGGAAACACCATATATTTT. It yields the protein CASSPGRRDSGNTIYF. Full variable domain (missing parts from reference TRBV7-6 and TRBJ1-3): GAGVSQSPRYKVTKRGQDVALRCDPISGHVSLYWYRQALGQGPEFLTYFNYEAQQDKSGLPNDRFSAERPEGSISTLTIQRTEQRDSAMYRCASSPGRRDSGNTIYFGEGSWLTVV.